The sequence of this T cell receptor beta chain was determined in a study of T cells in tuberculosis. About the study: T cells were selected with CD1B tetramers loaded with glucose monomycolate. Study-level findings and limits: Some low-affinity tetramer-binding T cells may be absent from this sample.

Germline CDR1 reads MNHNS; CDR2 reads SASEGT. The CDR3 loop spans 13 amino acids. Trimming took 6 bases from V and 2 from J; bases not matched to a gene: 3. The repertoire was sequenced with immunoSEQ multiplex PCR; TCRdb's copy has only in-frame clones and lacks some. The table has approximately 58,000 clones, 88% seen once. After thawing and overnight rest, PBMC were stained with GMM-loaded CD1B tetramer, viability dye and anti-CD3 for sorting. The CD1B tetramers carried C32 glucose monomycolate purified from Rhodococcus equi. Before cryopreservation, the sorted PBMC lost their CD14-expressing monocytes.

Material: CD1b-GMM tetramer-negative cells sorted from PBMCs. The TCR was taken from an adult woman with latent tuberculosis. V and J are TRBV6-1 and TRBJ2-7; 8 bases are a match to TRBD1. The CDR3 bases are TGTGCCAGCAGCGACAGGGGAGCCTACGAGCAGTACTTC. Its translation is CASSDRGAYEQYF.